This is a list of T cell receptor beta chains from one sample in a study of CD8+CD57+ T cells in acquired aplastic anemia. TCRdb used MiXCR to reprocess the reads, holding one entry per CDR3 protein. The profile shows 90,000 to 120,000 distinct CDR3 sequences, around 53% of them singletons. What was sequenced was sorted CD4+, CD8+, or CD8+CD57+ T cells (not recorded which) from PBMCs. All receptors come from a human donor in good health, serving as a control. Both conserved end residues are part of each CDR3. A D gene is named only where the DNA matches it firmly. Where a row states a size, it is once, few, many or the class of an expanded clone; other rows omit it.

TRBD2	TRBV9	-	16	TRBJ2-1	TGTGCCAGCAGCCCCTCGACTAGCGGGGGGCGCAATGAGCAGTTCTTC	CASSPSTSGGRNEQFF
-	TRBV9	-	15	TRBJ2-1	TGTGCCAGCAGCGCAATAGACGGAGGCGGAGGTGAGCAGTTCTTC	CASSAIDGGGGEQFF
-	TRBV10-3	-	16	TRBJ1-2	TGTGCCAGCAGTTACTGGGGGCAGGGTCCGGACTATGGCTACACCTTC	CASSYWGQGPDYGYTF
-	TRBV19	-	15	TRBJ2-5	TGTGCCAGTAGAGACTCCGGGCCCGGGGGAGAGACCCAGTACTTC	CASRDSGPGGETQYF
TRBD2	TRBV9	many	16	TRBJ2-3	TGTGCCAGCAGCGTAGGAACTAGCGGGGGGACAGATACGCAGTATTTT	CASSVGTSGGTDTQYF
-	TRBV4-1	many	14	TRBJ2-4	TGCGCCAGCAGCCAAGGGGGGTTTGAAAACATTCAGTACTTC	CASSQGGFENIQYF
TRBD1	TRBV6-5	-	14	TRBJ1-2	TGTGCCAGCAGTTTTAAGGGGGCCAACTATGGCTACACCTTC	CASSFKGANYGYTF
-	TRBV2	once	11	TRBJ1-6	TGTGCCAGCAGGGCCAATTCACCCCTCCACTTT	CASRANSPLHF
-	TRBV2	many	16	TRBJ2-1	TGTGCCAGCAGTGAAGGCCGGGGGAGCTCCTACAATGAGCAGTTCTTC	CASSEGRGSSYNEQFF
-	TRBV5-1	few	12	TRBJ2-3	TGCGCCAGCAGCCCGGGATCTGATGAGCAGTATTTT	CASSPGSDEQYF
TRBD1	TRBV10-3	-	12	TRBJ1-2	TGTGCCATCAGACAGGGGGCCTATGGCTACACCTTC	CAIRQGAYGYTF
-	TRBV2	-	13	TRBJ1-2	TGTGCCAGCAGGGGTGATCAAAACTATGGCTACACCTTC	CASRGDQNYGYTF
-	TRBV19	many	14	TRBJ1-2	TGTGCCAGTAGTATGGTAGGGGCGAATTATGGCTACACCTTC	CASSMVGANYGYTF
-	TRBV30	-	14	TRBJ1-1	TGTGCCTGGAGTGTAGGAGGGACCAACACTGAAGCTTTCTTT	CAWSVGGTNTEAFF
-	TRBV9	-	15	TRBJ1-1	TGTGCCAGCAGCGTAGCGGAGGAGCTCGTCACTGAAGCTTTCTTT	CASSVAEELVTEAFF